This T cell receptor beta chain was captured in a study of cytomegalovirus exposure and HLA in healthy donors. This CDR3 has 15 residues. PCR amplification relied on 60 Vbeta primers (plus 13 Jbeta primers). Data came from immunoSEQ multiplex PCR; TCRdb stores just in-frame clones and leaves some out. The profile covers 200,000 to 300,000 clones, with 80% to 90% appearing a single time and 2% taken by the ten largest. The rearrangement links TRBV12-2 to TRBJ1-2. TRBV12-2 represents a pseudogene. Input material: PBMCs. The clonotype was recovered from a woman aged 40-49 years in good health and CMV-seropositive. CDR3 residues: CASRLAGEDVSGYTF. The CDR3 DNA sequence: TGTGCAAGTCGCTTAGCCGGGGAGGATGTATCTGGCTACACCTTC.